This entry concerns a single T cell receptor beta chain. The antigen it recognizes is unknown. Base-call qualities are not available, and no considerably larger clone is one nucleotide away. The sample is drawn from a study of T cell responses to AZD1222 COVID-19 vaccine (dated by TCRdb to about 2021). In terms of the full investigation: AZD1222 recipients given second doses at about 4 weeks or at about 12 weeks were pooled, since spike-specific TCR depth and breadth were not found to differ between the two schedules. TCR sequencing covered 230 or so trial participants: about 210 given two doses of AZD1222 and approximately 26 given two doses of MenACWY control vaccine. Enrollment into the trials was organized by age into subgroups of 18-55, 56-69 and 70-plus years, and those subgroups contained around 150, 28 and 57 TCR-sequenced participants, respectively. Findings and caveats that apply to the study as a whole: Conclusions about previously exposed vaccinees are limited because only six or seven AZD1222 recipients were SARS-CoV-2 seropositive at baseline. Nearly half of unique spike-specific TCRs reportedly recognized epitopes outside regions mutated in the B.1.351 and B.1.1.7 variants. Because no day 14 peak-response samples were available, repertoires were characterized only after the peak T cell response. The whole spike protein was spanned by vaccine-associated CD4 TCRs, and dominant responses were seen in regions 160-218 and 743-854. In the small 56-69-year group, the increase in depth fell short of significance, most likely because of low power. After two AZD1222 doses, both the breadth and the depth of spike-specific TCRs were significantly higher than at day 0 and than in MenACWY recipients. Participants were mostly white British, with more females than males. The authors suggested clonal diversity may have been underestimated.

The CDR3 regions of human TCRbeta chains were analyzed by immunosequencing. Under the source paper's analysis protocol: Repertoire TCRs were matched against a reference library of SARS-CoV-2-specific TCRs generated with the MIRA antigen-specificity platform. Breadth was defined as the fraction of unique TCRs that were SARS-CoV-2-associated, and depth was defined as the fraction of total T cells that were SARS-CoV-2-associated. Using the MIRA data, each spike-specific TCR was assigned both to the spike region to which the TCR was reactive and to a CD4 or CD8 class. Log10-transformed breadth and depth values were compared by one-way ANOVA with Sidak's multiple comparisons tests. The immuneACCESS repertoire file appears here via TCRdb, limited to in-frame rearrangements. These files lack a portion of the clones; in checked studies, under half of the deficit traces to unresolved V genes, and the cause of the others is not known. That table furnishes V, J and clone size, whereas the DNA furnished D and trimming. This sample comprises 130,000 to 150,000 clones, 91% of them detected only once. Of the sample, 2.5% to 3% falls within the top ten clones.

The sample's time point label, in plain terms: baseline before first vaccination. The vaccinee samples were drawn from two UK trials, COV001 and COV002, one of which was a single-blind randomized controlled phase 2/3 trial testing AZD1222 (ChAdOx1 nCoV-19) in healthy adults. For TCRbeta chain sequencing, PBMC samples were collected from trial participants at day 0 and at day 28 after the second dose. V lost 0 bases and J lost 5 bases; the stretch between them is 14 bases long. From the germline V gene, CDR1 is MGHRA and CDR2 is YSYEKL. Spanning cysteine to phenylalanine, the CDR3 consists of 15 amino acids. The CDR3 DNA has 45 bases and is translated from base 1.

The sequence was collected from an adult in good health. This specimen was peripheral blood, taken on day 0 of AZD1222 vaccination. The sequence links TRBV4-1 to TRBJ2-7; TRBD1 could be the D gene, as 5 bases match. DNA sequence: TGCGCCAGCAGCCAAGATGAAAGGGGTAATGACGAGCAGTACTTC. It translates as CASSQDERGNDEQYF.